This T cell receptor beta chain was sequenced during a study of blood T cell repertoires in COVID-19. The V and J ends lost 1 base and 7 bases respectively, with 14 bases between them. The CDR3 runs 14 residues. The germline V gene has CDR1 SGHAT and CDR2 FQNNGV. Libraries were prepared by immunoSEQ multiplex PCR; TCRdb keeps only in-frame clonotypes and omits some of them. The table includes approximately 300,000 clones, around 87% detected once. The chain couples TRBV11-2 to TRBJ2-7, with D possibly being TRBD2 (6 bases). The sample comprised PBMCs or T cells enriched from blood (not recorded which). The origin of this receptor is a woman under 40 who had recovered from COVID-19. This chain's CDR3 is CASSLGPGAREQYF. Written as DNA, the CDR3 is TGTGCCAGCAGCTTAGGGCCGGGAGCAAGAGAGCAGTACTTC. The entire variable domain, with the rest obtained from reference TRBV11-2 and TRBJ2-7, is as follows: EAGVAQSPRYKIIEKRQSVAFWCNPISGHATLYWYQQILGQGPKLLIQFQNNGVVDDSQLPKDRFSAERLKGVDSTLKIQPAKLEDSAVYLCASSLGPGAREQYFGPGTRLTVT.